The rows below give T cell receptor beta chains drawn from one sample of a study of graft-versus-host responses after intestinal transplantation. Libraries were prepared by immunoSEQ multiplex PCR; TCRdb keeps only in-frame clonotypes and omits some of them. The sample records around 40,000 clones, approximately 95% being singletons. Their antigens are not known. This sample comprised unstimulated CD8+ T cells sorted from spleen or lymph node cells, obtained before transplant. All receptors come from a human donor who was the organ donor for an intestinal transplant. CDR3s include the opening cysteine and the closing phenylalanine or tryptophan. A D gene is named only where the DNA matches it firmly. Size tells how often a clone was seen (once, few, many) or the class of an expanded clone, and some rows leave it out.

V gene	J gene	clone size	D gene	CDR3 DNA	CDR3 protein
TRBV4-1	TRBJ1-6	NA	NA	TGCGCCAGCAGCCTCAACCCCGAGGTTTATACCAATTCACCCCTCCACTTT	CASSLNPEVYTNSPLHF
TRBV4-1	TRBJ2-2	NA	NA	TGCGCCAGCAGCCAAGATGCGGGGCCCGGGGAGCTGTTCTTT	CASSQDAGPGELFF
TRBV29-1	TRBJ2-7	once	TRBD2	TGCAGCGTTGAAGATAGGACTAGCGGGGGGGCAATAAGCTCCTACGAGCAGTACTTC	CSVEDRTSGGAISSYEQYF
TRBV7-6	TRBJ2-4	NA	NA	TGTGCCAGCAGCCCAGGCGGTGTTCGGGACACCCCACGGGCCAAAAACATTCAGTACTTC	CASSPGGVRDTPRAKNIQYF
TRBV9	TRBJ2-1	NA	NA	TGTGCCAGCAGCGGGTCCCCTGGGGTTGAGCAGTTCTTC	CASSGSPGVEQFF
TRBV18	TRBJ2-7	NA	NA	TGTGCCAGCAGGACGGCATCCCTCTACGAGCAGTACTTC	CASRTASLYEQYF
TRBV6-5	TRBJ1-4	NA	NA	TGTGCCAGCGCGGAAACTAATGAAAAACTGTTTTTT	CASAETNEKLFF
TRBV6-1	TRBJ1-1	NA	NA	TGTGCCAGCAGTGAAGGAGTATTTGTAGCTTTCTTT	CASSEGVFVAFF
TRBV29-1	TRBJ2-3	NA	NA	TGCAGCGTTGATGTGGACCCAAGCACAGATACGCAGTATTTT	CSVDVDPSTDTQYF
TRBV21-1	TRBJ2-5	NA	NA	TGTGCCAGCTTGGCGGGACGGAAACAAGAGACCCAGTACTTC	CASLAGRKQETQYF
TRBV5-1	TRBJ2-2	few	TRBD2	TGCGCCAGCAGCCTAATAGCGGGGGGAGGATACACCGGGGAGCTGTTTTTT	CASSLIAGGGYTGELFF
TRBV5-6	TRBJ2-7	NA	NA	TGTGCCAGCAGCTTAGGGCCAAATTACGAGCAGTACTTC	CASSLGPNYEQYF
TRBV19	TRBJ2-3	NA	TRBD1	TGTGCCAGTAGTCTCTTTGGACAGGGGACCCTGACAGATACGCAGTATTTT	CASSLFGQGTLTDTQYF
TRBV19	TRBJ1-6	NA	TRBD1	TGTGCCAGTAGTATGGCCAGGGGGGCACCCCTCCACTTT	CASSMARGAPLHF
TRBV5-8	TRBJ2-7	NA	TRBD1	TGTGCCAGCAGCTTGTATCCCCCGGACAGGGGCTACGAGCAGTACTTC	CASSLYPPDRGYEQYF
TRBV7-6	TRBJ1-4	NA	NA	TGTGCCAGCAGCCCCGATGGCAGGGCGGATGAAAAACTGTTTTTT	CASSPDGRADEKLFF
TRBV7-9	TRBJ1-4	NA	TRBD1	TGTGCCAGCAGCCGTCAGTGGGACAGAGGCCTACGACTGTTTTTT	CASSRQWDRGLRLFF
TRBV5-1	TRBJ2-7	NA	NA	TGCGCCAGCAGCTTTGAGGGGTCCTACGAGCAGTACTTC	CASSFEGSYEQYF
TRBV9	TRBJ1-2	NA	TRBD1	TGTGCCAGCAGGGGACAGTATGGCTACACCTTC	CASRGQYGYTF
TRBV6-1	TRBJ2-7	NA	NA	TGTGCCAGCAGTCACCGGGATTCCAGCTCCTACGAGCAGTACTTC	CASSHRDSSSYEQYF
TRBV15	TRBJ2-5	NA	NA	TGTGCCACCAGCAGGCCGGAGGGGGGTGAAGAGACCCAGTACTTC	CATSRPEGGEETQYF
TRBV6-1	TRBJ1-1	NA	TRBD1	TGTGCCAGCAGTCCCCTGACAGGGGCCTTGTATGAAGCTTTCTTT	CASSPLTGALYEAFF
TRBV9	TRBJ2-5	NA	TRBD1	TGTGCCAGCAGCTTGGACAGGGAAGAGACCCAGTACTTC	CASSLDREETQYF
TRBV11-2	TRBJ2-7	NA	TRBD2	TGTGCCAGCAGCCAGTCACTAGCGGCCTACGAGCAGTACTTC	CASSQSLAAYEQYF
TRBV4-2	TRBJ1-1	NA	NA	TGTGCCAGCAGCTGGGACGTAGATTCGAACACTGAAGCTTTCTTT	CASSWDVDSNTEAFF
TRBV9	TRBJ1-2	NA	NA	TGTGCCAGCAGCTCAAGCTCACACCCAATTAACTATGGCTACACCTTC	CASSSSSHPINYGYTF
TRBV7-3	TRBJ2-7	NA	NA	TGTGCCAGCAGCCCCTCGACTAGGTCCTACGAGCAGTACTTC	CASSPSTRSYEQYF
TRBV7-9	TRBJ2-7	NA	TRBD2	TGTGCCAGCAGCAAGACACCGGGACTAGCGGGTCACGAGCAGTACTTC	CASSKTPGLAGHEQYF
TRBV2	TRBJ1-1	NA	NA	TGTGCCAGCAGCGAAAACCCGGTCCCGAACACTGAAGCTTTCTTT	CASSENPVPNTEAFF
TRBV9	TRBJ2-7	NA	TRBD2	TGTGCCAGCAGCGTATCTCCCGGGACTATTATCTACGAGCAGTACTTC	CASSVSPGTIIYEQYF
TRBV5-6	TRBJ2-5	NA	NA	TGTGCCAGCAGCTTTCTGGAGACAGACCCCCTCCAAGAGACCCAGTACTTC	CASSFLETDPLQETQYF
TRBV7-9	TRBJ1-1	NA	NA	TGTGCCAGCGACCACCCGGGCAGGGCGAACACTGAAGCTTTCTTT	CASDHPGRANTEAFF
TRBV11-2	TRBJ1-2	NA	NA	TGTGCCAGCAGCTTAATCCCCGGACAGCTTAACTATGGCTACACCTTC	CASSLIPGQLNYGYTF
TRBV7-8	TRBJ2-3	few	TRBD2	TGTGCCAGCAGCTTTCTCGGGGGGTCCACAGATACGCAGTATTTT	CASSFLGGSTDTQYF
TRBV10-3	TRBJ2-1	NA	NA	TGTGCCATCAGCTACAGCAATGAGCAGTTCTTC	CAISYSNEQFF
TRBV13	TRBJ2-7	once	NA	TGTGCCAGCAGCTCCTTTGGCGGGAAGGGCGAGCAGTACTTC	CASSSFGGKGEQYF
TRBV7-2	TRBJ2-4	NA	NA	TGTGCCAGCAGCTTATTGGCGGGGCTAGCCAAAAACATTCAGTACTTC	CASSLLAGLAKNIQYF
TRBV4-1	TRBJ1-2	NA	NA	TGCGCCAGCAGCCACCAGACAGGAGAAATTTATGGCTACACCTTC	CASSHQTGEIYGYTF
TRBV21-1	TRBJ2-3	NA	NA	TGTGCCAGCAGCGAGGGGGCTGGGACAGATACGCAGTATTTT	CASSEGAGTDTQYF
TRBV4-3	TRBJ1-1	NA	NA	TGCGCCAGCAGCCAAGACAGGGGAACTGAAGCTTTCTTT	CASSQDRGTEAFF
TRBV5-1	TRBJ2-5	NA	TRBD2	TGCGCCAGCAGCACCTCGCTAGCGGGGGCGCAAGAGACCCAGTACTTC	CASSTSLAGAQETQYF
TRBV7-2	TRBJ1-1	NA	NA	TGTGCCAGCAGCTTAATCGGGGGTCCGTGGACTGAAGCTTTCTTT	CASSLIGGPWTEAFF
TRBV4-1	TRBJ2-2	NA	TRBD1	TGCGCCAGCAGCCAAGGGGACAGGGCGAGAGGCACCGGGGAGCTGTTTTTT	CASSQGDRARGTGELFF
TRBV7-8	TRBJ2-7	NA	TRBD1	TGTGCCAGCAGCTGGACAGGCTCCAACTACGAGCAGTACTTC	CASSWTGSNYEQYF
TRBV11-2	TRBJ2-7	once	NA	TGTGCCAGCAGCTTAGGCAGGGGCCGAAACGAGCAGTACTTC	CASSLGRGRNEQYF
TRBV6-1	TRBJ2-5	NA	NA	TGTGCCAGCAGTGAATTTCAGTACCAAGAGACCCAGTACTTC	CASSEFQYQETQYF
TRBV19	TRBJ2-5	once	TRBD2	TGTGCCACCTCAGTTGTCGGTAGCGGGGGGGAAGAGACCCAGTACTTC	CATSVVGSGGEETQYF
TRBV7-8	TRBJ2-3	NA	NA	TGTGCCAGCAGCTCCAAGACAGCCCATAGCACAGATACGCAGTATTTT	CASSSKTAHSTDTQYF
TRBV21-1	TRBJ2-3	NA	NA	TGTGCCAGGGTACAGGCCAACACAGATACGCAGTATTTT	CARVQANTDTQYF
TRBV3-2	TRBJ1-2	NA	NA	TGTGCCAGCAGCCATCGCTACACCTTC	CASSHRYTF
TRBV5-6	TRBJ1-2	NA	NA	TGTGCCAGCAGCTTGGAAGGTGGGGGGTGGAATGGCTACACCTTC	CASSLEGGGWNGYTF
TRBV21-1	TRBJ1-1	NA	NA	TGTGCCAGCAGCAAAGGAGGGGCGGAAGCTTTCTTT	CASSKGGAEAFF
TRBV4-3	TRBJ2-2	NA	TRBD1	TGCGCCAGCAGCCAAGGACAGGGCACCGGGGAGCTGTTTTTT	CASSQGQGTGELFF
TRBV4-1	TRBJ1-2	NA	TRBD1	TGCGCCAGCAGCCAAGGGCGGACAGGGATGAACTATGGCTACACCTTC	CASSQGRTGMNYGYTF
TRBV7-2	TRBJ2-3	once	NA	TGTGCCAGCAGCACGGGACTCTTCACAGATACGCAGTATTTT	CASSTGLFTDTQYF